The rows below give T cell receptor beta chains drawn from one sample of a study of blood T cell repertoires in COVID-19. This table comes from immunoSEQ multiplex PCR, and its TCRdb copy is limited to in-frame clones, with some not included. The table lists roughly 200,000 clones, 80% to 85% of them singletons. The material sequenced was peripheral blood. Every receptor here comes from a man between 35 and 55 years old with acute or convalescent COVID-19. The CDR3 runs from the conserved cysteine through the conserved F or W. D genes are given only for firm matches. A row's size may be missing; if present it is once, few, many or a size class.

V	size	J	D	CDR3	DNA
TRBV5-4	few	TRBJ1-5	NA	CASSLGSGSDQPQHF	TGTGCCAGCAGCTTGGGCTCGGGGAGCGATCAGCCCCAGCATTTT
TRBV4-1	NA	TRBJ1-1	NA	CASSRRTDNTEAFF	TGCGCCAGCAGCCGCCGGACAGACAACACTGAAGCTTTCTTT
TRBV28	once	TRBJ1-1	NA	CASIYSGGTEAFF	TGTGCCAGCATCTACAGCGGAGGGACTGAAGCTTTCTTT
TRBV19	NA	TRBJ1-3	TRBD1	CASTIRTGSGNTIYF	TGTGCCAGTACAATTCGGACAGGGTCCGGAAACACCATATATTTT
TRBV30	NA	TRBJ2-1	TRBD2	CAWSDPLAGGPNEQFF	TGTGCCTGGAGTGACCCACTAGCGGGAGGCCCCAATGAGCAGTTCTTC
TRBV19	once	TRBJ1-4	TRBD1	CASSDNRGGNEKLFF	TGTGCCAGTAGTGACAACAGGGGCGGGAATGAAAAACTGTTTTTT
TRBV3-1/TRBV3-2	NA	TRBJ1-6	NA	CASSPLCQKYNSPLHF	TGTGCCAGCAGCCCGCTTTGCCAGAAATATAATTCACCCCTCCACTTT
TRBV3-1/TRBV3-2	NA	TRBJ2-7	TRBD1	CASSQGTGVGEQYF	TGTGCCAGCAGCCAAGGAACAGGGGTAGGCGAGCAGTACTTC
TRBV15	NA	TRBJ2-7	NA	CATRADWLGAYEQYF	TGTGCCACCAGGGCCGATTGGTTAGGAGCCTACGAGCAGTACTTC
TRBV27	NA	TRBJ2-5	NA	CASSNDWDQETQYF	TGTGCCAGCAGTAATGACTGGGACCAAGAGACCCAGTACTTC
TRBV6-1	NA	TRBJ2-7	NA	CASSEIGGNYEQYF	TGTGCCAGCAGTGAGATTGGGGGGAACTACGAGCAGTACTTC
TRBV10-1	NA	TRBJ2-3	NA	CASSELRQVGTDTQYF	TGCGCCAGCAGTGAGTTAAGACAGGTCGGCACAGATACGCAGTATTTT
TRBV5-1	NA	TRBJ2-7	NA	CASSDYDEQYF	TGCGCCAGCAGCGACTATGACGAGCAGTACTTC
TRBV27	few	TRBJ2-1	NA	CASSSMQGITNEQFF	TGTGCCAGCAGTTCCATGCAGGGGATTACGAATGAGCAGTTCTTC
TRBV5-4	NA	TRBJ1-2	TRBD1	CASSPAGQENYGYTF	TGTGCCAGCAGCCCGGCCGGACAGGAGAACTATGGCTACACCTTC
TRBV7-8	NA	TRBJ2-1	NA	CASSLVANNEQFF	TGTGCCAGCAGCTTAGTAGCGAACAATGAGCAGTTCTTC
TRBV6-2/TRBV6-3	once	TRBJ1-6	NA	CASSSPGSSRGSPLHF	TGTGCCAGCAGCAGCCCAGGATCCTCCAGGGGTTCACCCCTCCACTTT
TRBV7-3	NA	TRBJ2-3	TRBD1	CASSQGGYTDTQYF	TGTGCCAGCAGCCAAGGGGGCTACACAGATACGCAGTATTTT
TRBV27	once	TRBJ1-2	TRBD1	CASSLSSGTGRGYTF	TGTGCCAGCAGTTTATCCTCCGGGACAGGGCGAGGCTACACCTTC
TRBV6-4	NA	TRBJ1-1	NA	CASSDREMGVTEAFF	TGTGCCAGCAGTGACAGGGAGATGGGAGTCACTGAAGCTTTCTTT
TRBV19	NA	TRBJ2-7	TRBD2	CASSIGTSGSYEQYF	TGTGCCAGTAGTATAGGCACTAGCGGGAGTTACGAGCAGTACTTC
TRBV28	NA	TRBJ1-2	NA	CASTLPRADNYGYTF	TGTGCCAGCACCCTACCCAGGGCCGATAACTATGGCTACACCTTC
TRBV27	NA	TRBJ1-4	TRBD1	CASSGQGINEKLFF	TGTGCCAGCAGCGGACAGGGGATTAATGAAAAACTGTTTTTT
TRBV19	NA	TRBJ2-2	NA	CASSIDGTGNTGELFF	TGTGCCAGTAGTATAGATGGAACAGGGAACACCGGGGAGCTGTTTTTT
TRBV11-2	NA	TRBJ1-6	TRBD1	CASSLRGSYNSPLHF	TGTGCCAGCAGTCTCAGGGGGTCCTATAATTCACCCCTCCACTTT
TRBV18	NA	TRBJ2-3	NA	CASSPSGSGGDTQYF	TGTGCCAGCTCACCCTCCGGGAGTGGTGGTGATACGCAGTATTTT
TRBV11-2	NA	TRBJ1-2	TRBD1	CASSLGAGQGGYYGYTF	TGTGCCAGCAGCTTAGGTGCGGGACAGGGGGGCTACTATGGCTACACCTTC
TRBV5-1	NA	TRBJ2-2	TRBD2	CASSRDEAGAAGELFF	TGCGCCAGCAGTCGAGACGAAGCGGGAGCGGCCGGGGAGCTGTTTTTT
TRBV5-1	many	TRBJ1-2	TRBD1	CASSYGQGDGYTF	TGCGCCAGCAGCTACGGACAGGGCGATGGCTACACCTTC
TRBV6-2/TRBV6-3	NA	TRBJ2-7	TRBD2	CATSRDYLYEQYF	TGTGCCACCAGTCGGGACTACCTCTACGAGCAGTACTTC
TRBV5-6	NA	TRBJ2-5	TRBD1	CASSPDRVLETQYF	TGTGCCAGCAGCCCGGACAGGGTGTTAGAGACCCAGTACTTC
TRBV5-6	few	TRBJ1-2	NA	CASSLERLDRPNYGYTF	TGTGCCAGCAGCTTAGAGCGTTTAGACAGACCTAACTATGGCTACACCTTC
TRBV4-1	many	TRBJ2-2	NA	CASSLPGSALNTGELFF	TGCGCCAGCAGCCTCCCCGGGTCGGCTTTAAACACCGGGGAGCTGTTTTTT
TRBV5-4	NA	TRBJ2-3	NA	CASSPWGAGVRAQYF	TGTGCCAGCAGCCCCTGGGGAGCTGGAGTGCGTGCGCAGTATTTT
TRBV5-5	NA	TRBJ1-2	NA	CASSSVGQGHAGYTF	TGTGCCAGCAGCTCAGTTGGGCAGGGCCACGCGGGCTACACCTTC
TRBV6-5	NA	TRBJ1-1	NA	CASSYSSNVNTEAFF	TGTGCCAGCAGTTACTCAAGCAACGTGAACACTGAAGCTTTCTTT
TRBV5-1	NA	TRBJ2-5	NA	CASSRQGERETQYF	TGCGCCAGCAGCCGTCAGGGCGAAAGAGAGACCCAGTACTTC
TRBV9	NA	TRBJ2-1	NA	CASSVAPSGDEQFF	TGTGCCAGCAGCGTAGCTCCTAGTGGCGATGAGCAGTTCTTC
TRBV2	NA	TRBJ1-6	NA	CASREYNSPLHF	TGTGCCAGCCGGGAGTATAATTCACCCCTCCACTTT
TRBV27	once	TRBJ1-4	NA	CASSFGGSNEKLFF	TGTGCCAGCAGTTTCGGCGGGTCTAATGAAAAACTGTTTTTT
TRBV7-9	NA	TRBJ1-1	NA	CASSFWRNEAFF	TGTGCCAGCAGCTTTTGGCGGAATGAAGCTTTCTTT
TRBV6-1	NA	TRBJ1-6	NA	CASSERGEFSPLHF	TGTGCCAGCAGTGAACGTGGGGAGTTTTCACCCCTCCACTTT
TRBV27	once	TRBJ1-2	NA	CASTLREGHPSYTF	TGTGCCAGCACCTTACGAGAGGGACATCCAAGCTACACCTTC
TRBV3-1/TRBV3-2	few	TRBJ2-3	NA	CASSQRQGISTDTQYF	TGTGCCAGCAGCCAACGTCAGGGCATTAGCACAGATACGCAGTATTTT
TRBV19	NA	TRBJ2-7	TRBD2	CASSARTGTSGSYEQYF	TGTGCCAGTAGTGCAAGAACCGGGACTAGCGGCTCCTACGAGCAGTACTTC
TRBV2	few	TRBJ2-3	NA	CASSVPGEGPTDTQYF	TGTGCCAGCAGTGTCCCGGGGGAAGGGCCCACAGATACGCAGTATTTT
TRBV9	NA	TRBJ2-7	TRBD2	CASSVVSGASYEQYF	TGTGCCAGCAGCGTAGTGAGCGGGGCTTCCTACGAGCAGTACTTC
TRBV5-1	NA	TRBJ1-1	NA	CASSFADPTEAFF	TGCGCCAGCAGCTTCGCGGATCCAACTGAAGCTTTCTTT
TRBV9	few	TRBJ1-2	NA	CASSPLGGNNYGYTF	TGTGCCAGCAGCCCCCTTGGAGGGAATAACTATGGCTACACCTTC
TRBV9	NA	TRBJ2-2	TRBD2	CASSPGTRGELFF	TGTGCCAGCAGCCCCGGGACTAGGGGGGAGCTGTTTTTT
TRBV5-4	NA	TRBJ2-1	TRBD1	CASSGDRAIPYNEQFF	TGTGCCAGCAGCGGGGACAGGGCTATCCCCTACAATGAGCAGTTCTTC
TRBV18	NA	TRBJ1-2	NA	CASSPTGLFGYTF	TGTGCCAGCTCACCTACAGGGCTATTCGGCTACACCTTC
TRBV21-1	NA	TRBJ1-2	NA	CASSKHPPGTLNYGYTF	TGTGCCAGCAGCAAGCACCCTCCAGGGACTCTAAACTATGGCTACACCTTC
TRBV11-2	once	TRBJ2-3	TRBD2	CASSTQVLARSTDTQYF	TGTGCCAGCAGCACACAGGTACTAGCGAGGTCGACAGATACGCAGTATTTT
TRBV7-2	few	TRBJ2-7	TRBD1	CASSTGTGHVYEQYF	TGTGCCAGCAGCACCGGGACAGGGCATGTGTACGAGCAGTACTTC
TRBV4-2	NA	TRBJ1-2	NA	CASSQLGQSANYGYTF	TGTGCCAGCAGCCAGCTAGGACAGAGTGCAAACTATGGCTACACCTTC
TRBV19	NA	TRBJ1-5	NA	CASSIAPWGRQPQHF	TGTGCCAGTAGTATAGCCCCCTGGGGGCGTCAGCCCCAGCATTTT
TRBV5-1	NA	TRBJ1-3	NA	CASSSLPGELGNTIYF	TGCGCCAGCAGCTCACTCCCAGGTGAATTGGGAAACACCATATATTTT
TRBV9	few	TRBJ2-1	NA	CASSPLAGHNEQFF	TGTGCCAGCAGCCCCCTCGCGGGGCACAATGAGCAGTTCTTC